The rows below give T cell receptor beta chains drawn from one sample of a study of post-analysis software for immune sequencing data. TCRdb re-called the PCR reads through MiXCR, storing one row per CDR3 protein. Among around 700,000 distinct CDR3 sequences listed, 55% to 60% were seen once. The specimen was blood. All receptors come from a girl aged 2 to 9 with multiple sclerosis. The CDR3 runs from the conserved cysteine through the conserved F or W. Fields, in order: clone size, V gene, CDR3 protein. Clone size appears in some rows only: once, few, many, or a class for an expanded clone.

NA | TRBV18 | CASSPEGTHEQYF
NA | TRBV6-1 | CASSEREEQPQHF
NA | TRBV12-3/TRBV12-4 | CASSLGRTSSYNEQFF
NA | TRBV19 | CASNGFVPGELFF
few | TRBV6-2/TRBV6-3 | CASRRSSEGNSPLHF
NA | TRBV4-3 | CASSQDADNEQFF
NA | TRBV11-2 | CASSPQRGINYGYTF
NA | TRBV20-1 | CSASRQLSGNTIYF
few | TRBV20-1 | CSAPSTSRNEQFF
NA | TRBV12-3/TRBV12-4 | CASSSSDGYTF
NA | TRBV5-6 | CASSSDRGRNNQPQHF
once | TRBV2 | CASSTSLETQYF
NA | TRBV5-1 | CASRRQGFYEQYF
few | TRBV3-1 | CASSPRFSYEQYF
few | TRBV6-5 | CASSSKTEGIAKNIQYF
NA | TRBV7-2 | CASRRSGASYNEQFF
NA | TRBV15 | CATSRVDRAYEQYF
NA | TRBV29-1 | CSVDGLAGDEQFF
few | TRBV20-1 | CSAVPELAETYEQYF
NA | TRBV20-1 | CSARRSGTPYEQYF
NA | TRBV20-1 | CSALRNGQETQYF
NA | TRBV29-1 | CSVEGTGETYEQYF
NA | TRBV12-3/TRBV12-4 | CASSWGGLAGQSSYNEQFF
NA | TRBV12-3/TRBV12-4 | CASSLNRGDQPQHF
NA | TRBV6-6 | CASSLGGSWSENEQFF
NA | TRBV18 | CASSPLGTGDNYGYTF
few | TRBV7-9 | CASSNQGNTEAFF
few | TRBV6-2/TRBV6-3 | CASSSRQGGSPSEQYF
NA | TRBV14 | CASSQAPGGSEAFF
NA | TRBV5-1 | CASSLVPDRGTGELFF
few | TRBV12-3/TRBV12-4 | CAGKLLASETQYF
once | TRBV6-1 | CASREGTVTIYF
NA | TRBV12-3/TRBV12-4 | CASTRGDRGSVQYF
NA | TRBV29-1 | CSGAGGQGVHEQYF
NA | TRBV7-9 | CASSGRTGEDSPLHF
few | TRBV6-5 | CASSGLAGVYNEQFF
NA | TRBV20-1 | CSARAGTGGLEKLFF
NA | TRBV20-1 | CSARGRGSTPLHF
NA | TRBV7-9 | CASSSGLVNNEQYF
NA | TRBV29-1 | CSVEEVAGGNTGELFF
NA | TRBV6-2/TRBV6-3 | CASSRPPSSGANVLTF
few | TRBV12-5 | CASGLGTSGVNQETQYF
few | TRBV15 | CATSREGTSEQFF
once | TRBV20-1 | CSASGGASTGELFF
NA | TRBV5-8 | CASSSQGPEAFF
NA | TRBV4-3 | CASSQDWREVEVETQYF
NA | TRBV21-1 | CATSGDRAYNEQFF
few | TRBV29-1 | CSVGGPPYGYTF
few | TRBV29-1 | CSVVGVLAVSSYEQYF
many | TRBV5-1 | CASSSGQSYEQYF
NA | TRBV5-1 | CASSLTPPAESSYEQYF
NA | TRBV29-1 | CSVYTGWVGTEAFF